One and the same sample provided the 20 T cell receptor beta chains below, sequenced in a study of T cell repertoires in cytomegalovirus infection. No antigen has been assigned to these receptors. TCRdb called the reads again in MiXCR, with one record for every CDR3 protein. The sample carries 110,000 or so distinct CDR3 sequences, over 25% recorded once. The specimen was CD8+ T cells from cultured PBMCs, collected from culture after CMV antigen stimulation. The receptors shown here come from a human donor in good health (CMV status not recorded). Some clones in this sample may be carry-over from other donors' samples.

The CDR3 spells CASWGQGVNSGNTIYF. In DNA, the CDR3 is TGTGCCAGTTGGGGACAGGGGGTTAATTCTGGAAACACCATATATTTT. The gene calls are TRBV6-6 and TRBJ1-3; 11 bases agree with TRBD1. V lost 9 bases and J lost 1; bases outside the gene matches: 8. Germline V lookup: CDR1 MNHNY, CDR2 SVGAGI (reference sequence). The CDR3 is 16 residues long.

V gene TRBV12-5 combines with J gene TRBJ2-2; D possibly uses TRBD1 or TRBD2 (5 bases each). This CDR3 is built from 16 residues. The V and J ends lost 5 bases and 7 bases respectively, with 20 bases between them. Germline V CDR1 and CDR2: LGHNT, FRNRAP. The CDR3 loop reads CASGLSGTPSSGELFF. For the CDR3, the DNA is TGTGCTAGTGGTCTTTCCGGGACCCCCTCGAGCGGGGAGCTGTTTTTT.

This clonotype has a handful of counts. V and J are TRBV7-6 and TRBJ2-3, with D uncertain. The V end was cut by 4 bases, the J end by 1 base, with 15 bases between. Germline CDR1 is SGHVS and CDR2 is FNYEAQ. This CDR3 is 16 amino acids long. CDR3 DNA sequence: TGTGCCAGCAGCTCAGAAGACGGACCAGGCACAGATACGCAGTATTTT. Amino acids: CASSSEDGPGTDTQYF.

By its share, this clonotype is medium-sized. The CDR3 protein is CASSSREWELFANVLTF. CDR3 sequence (DNA): TGTGCCAGCTCCAGCCGAGAGTGGGAGCTCTTCGCCAACGTCCTGACTTTC. J is TRBJ2-6 and V is TRBV7-2; D is perhaps TRBD2 (5 bases). Trimming pared 8 bases from V and 7 bases from J, leaving 24 bases between. Per germline, CDR1 SGHTA and CDR2 FQGNSA. The CDR3 is 17 amino acids. Full variable domain (remainder filled in from reference TRBV7-2 and TRBJ2-6): GAGVSQSPSNKVTEKGKDVELRCDPISGHTALYWYRQSLGQGLEFLIYFQGNSAPDKSGLPSDRFSAERTGGSVSTLTIQRTQQEDSAVYLCASSSREWELFANVLTFGAGSRLTVL.

The V and J genes are TRBV6-2 or TRBV6-3 and TRBJ2-5, with 9 bases aligning to TRBD2. Germline assignment: CDR1 MNHEY and CDR2 SVGEGT. This CDR3 has 18 residues. The V and J ends lost 6 bases and 1 base, in that order; junction bases with no gene match: 15. The CDR3 loop reads CASSLRAWTSVSQETQYF. CDR3 coding DNA: TGTGCCAGCAGCCTCCGGGCCTGGACTAGCGTTAGCCAAGAGACCCAGTACTTC.

This clonotype was counted a few times. This chain uses TRBV20-1 with TRBJ1-2; D may be TRBD1 (6 bases). This CDR3 has 14 residues. Germline loops: CDR1 DFQATT, CDR2 SNEGSKA (reference sequence). The V end lost 0 bases, the J end lost 0 bases, and 8 bases lay between the germline ends. The CDR3 coding sequence is TGCAGTGCTAGAGACCGGACAGCTAACTATGGCTACACCTTC. Its protein product is CSARDRTANYGYTF.

This clonotype was seen more than once but under ten times. This chain joins TRBV11-1 and TRBJ2-5; 8 nucleotides agree with TRBD2. The ends lost 4 bases at V and 1 base at J; junction bases unmatched: 5. The germline V gene has CDR1 SGHAT and CDR2 FQDESV (reference sequence). The length of the CDR3 is 15 residues. The CDR3 bases are TGTGCCAGCAGCTCGACGGGAGGGGTCCAAGAGACCCAGTACTTC. Translating gives CASSSTGGVQETQYF.

The chain combines TRBV2 with TRBJ2-3; D is undetermined. V lost 4 bases, J lost 10 bases, and 6 bases lay in between. This CDR3 is 10 amino acids long. Germline-derived CDR1 and CDR2 are SNHLY and FYNNEI. CDR3 bases: TGTGCCAGCAGTGTCCCAGCGCAGTATTTT. Its translation: CASSVPAQYF. The full variable domain, its missing parts supplied by reference TRBV2 and TRBJ2-3, is EPEVTQTPSHQVTQMGQEVILRCVPISNHLYFYWYRQILGQKVEFLVSFYNNEISEKSEIFDDQFSVERPDGSNFTLKIRSTKLEDSAMYFCASSVPAQYFGPGTRLTVL.

This clonotype has a handful of counts. The V gene is TRBV7-9, the J gene TRBJ2-7; 8 bases line up with TRBD2. V shed 4 bases, J shed 5 bases, and the junction held 7 bases outside the gene matches. There are 14 residues in the CDR3. Germline CDR1 reads SEHNR; CDR2 reads FQNEAQ (reference sequence). In DNA, the CDR3 is TGTGCCAGCAGCTATAAGCGGGGGCCGGACGAGCAGTACTTC. It is translated as CASSYKRGPDEQYF.

This clonotype was picked up a small number of times. CDR3 nucleotide sequence: TGCGCCAGCAGCCAAGAGTCAGGGGCCTACGAGCAGTACTTC. Protein sequence: CASSQESGAYEQYF. V is TRBV4-3 and J is TRBJ2-7; possibly TRBD1 for D (6 bases). This CDR3 is built from 14 residues. Germline V gives CDR1 LGHNA, CDR2 YSLEER. V was shortened by 0 bases and J by 2 bases, with 8 bases between the two germline ends.

This clonotype was observed a handful of times. The chain is built from TRBV7-6 and TRBJ1-1; D unresolved. V was cut by 3 bases and J by 12 bases, with 14 bases left in between. CDR1 SGHVS and CDR2 FNYEAQ come from the germline V gene. CDR3 length: 12 amino acids. The CDR3 loop is CASSFDLEPSFF. CDR3 DNA sequence: TGTGCCAGCAGCTTCGATTTAGAACCATCTTTCTTT.

This clonotype was seen repeatedly, ten times or more. This chain uses TRBV7-9 with TRBJ2-4; 9 positions agree with TRBD1. The CDR3 totals 17 residues. CDR1 SEHNR and CDR2 FQNEAQ come from the germline V gene (reference sequence). The V gene end was trimmed by 0 bases and the J gene end by 3 bases; junction bases not matched to a gene: 6. The CDR3 DNA reads as TGTGCCAGCAGCTTAGCTACAGGGGGCTTGGTCAAAAACATTCAGTACTTC. Its protein is CASSLATGGLVKNIQYF.

A note on this clonotype: At one end, the junction sequence differs from germline, possibly due to a read error. The gene calls are TRBV19 and TRBJ1-2; D not certain. The V gene's germline CDR1 is LNHDA and CDR2 SQIVND (reference sequence). There are 14 residues in the CDR3. CDR3 nucleotide sequence: TGTGCCAGTAGTGTCCCACCCCCCGGTTCGGGTTTTGCCTTC. Residues: CASSVPPPGSGFAF.

V and J are TRBV14 and TRBJ2-4; the match to TRBD2 covers 12 bases. Germline CDR1 is SGHDN and CDR2 is FVKESK. There are 16 residues in the CDR3. V was clipped by 6 bases and J by 1 base; unmatched bases: 4. The CDR3 DNA follows: TGTGCCAGCAGTCAAACTAGCGGGGGGGCCAAAAACATTCAGTACTTC. The encoded protein is CASSQTSGGAKNIQYF.

The rearrangement joins TRBV4-3 to TRBJ2-2, with D perhaps TRBD1 (5 bases). The CDR3 contains 15 residues. Germline-derived CDR1 and CDR2 are LGHNA and YSLEER. With 1 base removed from V and 3 bases from J, the gap between germline ends came to 9 bases. Written as DNA, the CDR3 is TGCGCCAGCAGCCAAGCAGGGTTCGACACCGGGGAGCTGTTTTTT. Translated, it gives CASSQAGFDTGELFF.

This clonotype was seen at least ten times. The chain has TRBV27 and TRBJ2-1; TRBD2 aligns across 8 bases. Germline V gene data show CDR1 as MNHEY and CDR2 as SMNVEV (reference sequence). Trimming at V came to 5 bases and at J to 2 bases, leaving 2 bases not matched to a gene. There are 14 residues in the CDR3. CDR3 region: CASSPGGAYNEQFF. The CDR3 region has the DNA TGTGCCAGCAGTCCCGGGGGGGCCTACAATGAGCAGTTCTTC.

This clonotype was counted a few times. Written as DNA, the CDR3 is TGCAGTGCTAGAGTCGTGGCGCAAGTCCAAGAGACCCAGTACTTC. Translation: CSARVVAQVQETQYF. The chain employs TRBV20-1 and TRBJ2-5; D is undetermined. V was clipped by 1 base and J by 1 base, with 13 bases between them. The germline V gene encodes CDR1 DFQATT and CDR2 SNEGSKA (reference sequence). There are 15 residues in the CDR3.

The sample holds a few counts of this clonotype. V is TRBV5-4 and J is TRBJ2-5; unclear D gene. Germline CDR1 SGHNT, CDR2 YYREEE (reference sequence). Trimming cost V 0 bases and J 5 bases, with 5 bases left between them. The CDR3 loop spans 12 amino acids. In nucleotides, the CDR3 is TGTGCCAGCAGCTTGGACCTTGAGACCCAGTACTTC. The encoded protein is CASSLDLETQYF.

At least ten counts were recorded for this clonotype. The chain couples TRBV10-3 to TRBJ2-2, with a possible D match to TRBD1 (6 bases). The CDR3 totals 15 residues. With 6 bases removed from V and 4 bases from J, the gap between germline ends came to 15 bases. The V gene's germline CDR1 is ENHRY and CDR2 SYGVKD. The CDR3 sequence is CAISRDKTFTGELFF. The CDR3 nucleotides read TGTGCCATCAGCCGGGACAAGACCTTCACCGGGGAGCTGTTTTTT.

The CDR3 loop is CASTPGGGYNEQFF. In DNA, the CDR3 is TGCGCCAGCACCCCCGGGGGGGGGTACAATGAGCAGTTCTTC. The rearrangement links TRBV5-1 to TRBJ2-1, with 8 bases aligning to TRBD2. The CDR3 length is 14 residues. Germline assignment: CDR1 SGHRS and CDR2 YFSETQ. V dropped 6 bases and J dropped 4; count of bases not matched to a gene: 6.